Presented here are 23 T cell receptor beta chains from one specimen sequenced in a study of shared clonotypes between healthy human individuals. Naive CD8 cells were CD45RO-negative, positively selected for CCR7, excluding terminally differentiated effector memory CD45RA+ cells. Repertoires were generated with immunoSEQ multiplex PCR, while TCRdb's copy carries only in-frame clones and drops some. The sample contains roughly 2.1 million clones, under 95% of which appear only once. The sample consisted of naive CD8+ T cells from PBMCs. All receptors come from a man between 18 and 35 years old in good health. Some clones in this sample may be carry-over from other donors' samples.

This clone was counted once. The chain recombines TRBV5-6 with TRBJ2-7; weak D call: TRBD1 (6 bases). This CDR3 contains 15 residues. V shed 2 bases and J shed 2 bases, with 14 bases lying between them. The germline V gene has CDR1 SGHDT and CDR2 YYEEEE. The CDR3 DNA is TGTGCCAGCAGCTTTGGGGACAAGGTCACCTACGAGCAGTACTTC. Protein product: CASSFGDKVTYEQYF.

The chain has TRBV7-2 and TRBJ1-3; unclear D gene. CDR1 is SGHTA and CDR2 is FQGNSA in the germline V gene. Trimming cost V 4 bases and J 4 bases, with 17 bases left between them. The CDR3 runs 16 residues. CDR3 DNA: TGTGCCAGCAGCTCCCTACAATTCAGAGTCGGAAACACCATATATTTT. Residues: CASSSLQFRVGNTIYF.

The chain links TRBV7-4 to TRBJ1-2; D remains ambiguous. CDR1 is SGHVT, CDR2 SQSDAQ, per germline. The CDR3 has 20 residues. Trimming pared 2 bases from V and 3 bases from J, leaving 28 bases between. For the CDR3, the DNA is TGTGCCAGCAGCTTACCCCAATCCGGGGTGGACTTCAAGAGGGACTATGGCTACACCTTC. This sequence encodes CASSLPQSGVDFKRDYGYTF.

This clone was picked up a small number of times. The V gene is TRBV27, the J gene TRBJ1-1, with D hard to call. V was pared by 10 bases and J by 3 bases, with 15 bases between. Germline V lookup: CDR1 MNHEY, CDR2 SMNVEV (reference sequence). CDR3 length: 13 amino acids. The CDR3 here is CATSLGLYTEAFF. DNA of the CDR3: TGTGCCACCTCCCTCGGGCTCTACACTGAAGCTTTCTTT.

The gene calls are TRBV7-2 and TRBJ2-3, with D unclear. CDR3 length: 14 amino acids. Trimming stripped 5 bases from V and 3 bases from J, with 12 bases between. From germline, CDR1 is SGHTA and CDR2 FQGNSA. CDR3 region: CASSPLARTDTQYF. DNA for the CDR3: TGTGCCAGCAGCCCCCTGGCGAGGACAGATACGCAGTATTTT.

The chain uses TRBV7-9 and TRBJ2-6; D not resolved. Per germline, CDR1 SEHNR and CDR2 FQNEAQ (reference sequence). V lost 11 bases, J lost 4 bases, and 9 bases lay in between. This CDR3 contains 12 residues. The CDR3 loop is CAARTGANVLTF. The DNA of the CDR3 is TGTGCCGCCAGAACCGGGGCCAACGTCCTGACTTTC.

The V gene is TRBV19, the J gene TRBJ1-1, with D unclear. The germline CDR1 and CDR2 sequences are LNHDA and SQIVND (reference sequence). CDR3 length equals 14 residues. Trimming shortened V by 6 bases and J by 5 bases, and 16 bases separated the two germline ends. The CDR3 bases are TGTGCCAGTAGCATGTATTACTTCGGGACTGAAGCTTTCTTT. This translates into CASSMYYFGTEAFF.

The V gene is TRBV7-9, the J gene TRBJ2-1; TRBD1 might be the D (5 bases). Germline V lookup: CDR1 SEHNR, CDR2 FQNEAQ (reference sequence). Trimming pared 5 bases from V and 3 bases from J, leaving 11 bases between. This CDR3 spans 14 amino acids. Here the CDR3 reads CASSPRTNYNEQFF. The CDR3 region has the DNA TGTGCCAGCAGCCCACGGACAAACTACAATGAGCAGTTCTTC.

The rearrangement uses TRBV29-1 and TRBJ2-1, with 10 bases fitting TRBD2. With V trimmed by 2 bases and J by 10 bases, 14 bases remained unmatched. The germline V gene has CDR1 SQVTM and CDR2 ANQGSEA. The CDR3 loop spans 16 amino acids. The CDR3 region has the DNA TGCAGCGTTGAAATGTGGAGCGGGAGGGCATCCTACGAGCAGTTCTTC. Translation gives CSVEMWSGRASYEQFF.

The gene calls are TRBV6-5 and TRBJ2-7; D may correspond to TRBD1 or TRBD2 (5 bases each). V dropped 2 bases and J dropped 5 bases, with 10 bases sitting between them. There are 13 residues in the CDR3. Per germline, CDR1 MNHEY and CDR2 SVGAGI. The CDR3 bases are TGTGCCAGCAGTTACGGGGGATTCGACGAGCAGTACTTC. Translated: CASSYGGFDEQYF.

This clone occurred once. The chain combines TRBV7-2 with TRBJ2-1; D possibly corresponds to TRBD1 (8 bases). The CDR3 totals 16 residues. Germline V gene sequence: CDR1 SGHTA, CDR2 FQGNSA. V shed 5 bases and J shed 7 bases, with 21 bases lying between them. The CDR3 region is CASSARGRGGGNEQFF. In DNA form, the CDR3 reads TGTGCCAGCAGCGCCAGGGGGCGGGGCGGGGGTAATGAGCAGTTCTTC.

The V gene is TRBV10-3, the J gene TRBJ2-7; D gene unclear. The CDR3 runs 12 residues. Germline V gene data show CDR1 as ENHRY and CDR2 as SYGVKD. Trimming stripped 8 bases from V and 0 bases from J, with 8 bases between. Written as DNA, the CDR3 is TGTGCCATCTCCCAACCCTCCTACGAGCAGTACTTC. It yields the protein CAISQPSYEQYF.

In this sample, this clone turned up a few times. This sequence joins TRBV4-1 and TRBJ1-1; D remains ambiguous. CDR1 is MGHRA and CDR2 is YSYEKL in the germline V gene. This CDR3 is 12 amino acids long. The V gene lost 2 bases and the J gene lost 8 bases, with 9 bases spanning the gap. The CDR3 DNA sequence: TGCGCCAGCAGCCAAACAAGGCAGGAAGCTTTCTTT. This gives the protein CASSQTRQEAFF.

Written as DNA, the CDR3 is TGTGCCAGTAGGGTGCGGGATGAGCAGTTCTTC. Translation gives CASRVRDEQFF. The chain uses TRBV7-9 and TRBJ2-1; a possible D gene is TRBD2 (5 bases). CDR1 and CDR2 (germline): SEHNR, FQNEAQ (reference sequence). Trimming shortened V by 9 bases and J by 8 bases, and 11 bases separated the two germline ends. CDR3 length: 11 amino acids.

The V call is TRBV11-2, the J call TRBJ2-5; 9 bases are shared with TRBD1. The CDR3 runs 16 residues. J gave up 6 bases and V 2 bases, and 10 bases lay outside the gene matches. The V gene's germline CDR1 is SGHAT and CDR2 FQNNGV. CDR3 amino acids: CASSLWVQGAGKTQYF. The CDR3 DNA follows: TGTGCCAGCAGCTTATGGGTACAGGGGGCAGGGAAGACCCAGTACTTC.

The chain carries TRBV7-9 and TRBJ2-1; D is unclear. CDR3 size: 14 residues. Germline CDR1 reads SEHNR; CDR2 reads FQNEAQ (reference sequence). Trimming cost V 3 bases and J 5 bases, with 11 bases left between them. CDR3 DNA: TGTGCCAGCAGCTTTCCTGGATTGAACAATGAGCAGTTCTTC. This gives the protein CASSFPGLNNEQFF.

The V call is TRBV5-8, the J call TRBJ2-1, with a tentative D call TRBD2 (5 bases). The CDR3 covers 15 residues. V lost 3 bases and J lost 0, with 10 bases in between. Germline V gene sequence: CDR1 SGHTS, CDR2 YDEGEE. In DNA form, the CDR3 reads TGTGCCAGCAGCTCCGGACTCTTCTCCTACAATGAGCAGTTCTTC. Its translation is CASSSGLFSYNEQFF. The complete variable domain, with remaining parts taken from reference TRBV5-8 and TRBJ2-1, reads EAGVTQSPTHLIKTRGQQATLRCSPISGHTSVYWYQQALGLGLQFLLWYDEGEERNRGNFPPRFSGRQFPNYSSELNVNALELEDSALYLCASSSGLFSYNEQFFGPGTRLTVL.

The J gene is TRBJ2-5, the V gene TRBV6-5; the D gene is possibly TRBD2 (5 bases). V lost 2 bases and J 7 bases, leaving 11 bases between the germline ends. CDR1 and CDR2 (germline): MNHEY, SVGAGI. This CDR3 contains 13 residues. The CDR3 is CASSYPPEGTQYF. The CDR3 bases are TGTGCCAGCAGTTACCCCCCCGAGGGGACCCAGTACTTC.

This chain uses TRBV29-1 with TRBJ1-2; D may be TRBD1 (5 bases). CDR1 is SQVTM and CDR2 is ANQGSEA in the germline V gene. With 1 base removed from V and 4 bases from J, the gap between germline ends came to 13 bases. This CDR3 is built from 14 residues. The CDR3, as DNA: TGCAGCGTTGAAGGCGCCGGGACGACCTATGGCTACACCTTC. Residues: CSVEGAGTTYGYTF.

CDR3: CASSSPGWGQETQYF. CDR3 coding DNA: TGTGCCAGCAGCTCCCCAGGATGGGGCCAAGAGACCCAGTACTTC. The rearrangement links TRBV7-9 to TRBJ2-5; the D is unclear. Germline loops: CDR1 SEHNR, CDR2 FQNEAQ (reference sequence). CDR3 length equals 15 residues. Between the trimmed V and J ends, which lost 4 bases and 1 base, there was a span of 13 bases.

This clone was seen just once. The chain has TRBV19 and TRBJ2-7, with 7 bases lining up with TRBD2. With V trimmed by 0 bases and J by 2 bases, 7 bases remained unmatched. CDR1 and CDR2 (germline): LNHDA, SQIVND (reference sequence). The CDR3 spans 16 residues. Written as DNA, the CDR3 is TGTGCCAGTAGTATAGATGCCGGGAGGTCCGCCTACGAGCAGTACTTC. It translates to CASSIDAGRSAYEQYF. The full variable domain, completed using reference TRBV19 and TRBJ2-7, is DGGITQSPKYLFRKEGQNVTLSCEQNLNHDAMYWYRQDPGQGLRLIYYSQIVNDFQKGDIAEGYSVSREKKESFPLTVTSAQKNPTAFYLCASSIDAGRSAYEQYFGPGTRLTVT.

About this clone itself: The same CDR3 arises from other DNA sequences in this sample as well. This chain joins TRBV14 and TRBJ2-1; no clear D. The V end lost 2 bases, the J end lost 7 bases, and 9 bases lay between the germline ends. CDR1 is SGHDN, CDR2 FVKESK, per germline. The CDR3 covers 13 residues. The CDR3 reads CASSQYRVNEQFF. The CDR3 region has the DNA TGTGCCAGCAGCCAATATCGCGTAAATGAGCAGTTCTTC.

The chain links TRBV19 to TRBJ2-2, with D tentatively TRBD2 (6 bases). The CDR3 contains 13 residues. V shed 10 bases and J shed 6 bases, with 15 bases lying between them. CDR1 and CDR2 (germline): LNHDA, SQIVND (reference sequence). The CDR3 loop is CATHLGGPGELFF. CDR3 DNA: TGTGCCACTCACCTAGGAGGGCCCGGGGAGCTGTTTTTT.